The clone carrying this T cell receptor beta chain appeared a few times. Antigen unknown. The data derive from a study of regulatory T cells in long-lasting Graves disease. Study observations and caveats: Persistent Graves' patients showed less TCR diversity than newly diagnosed ones.

This sample's time point: persistent/refractory GD, antithyroid drugs over 5 years with positive TRAb. The authors made the TCR library using RNA they extracted from PBMCs. From germline, CDR1 is SGHVS and CDR2 FNYEAQ. This CDR3 comprises 18 residues. The V and J ends lost 0 bases and 1 base respectively, with 16 bases between them. iRepertoire HTBI primers and Arm-PCR of CDR3 regions built TCR beta libraries. Each CDR3 protein is one row after TCRdb ran MiXCR on the multiplex PCR reads. The sample holds 300,000 to 400,000 distinct CDR3 sequences, around a fifth seen once. The clonotype comes from a female donor with Graves disease. V usage is TRBV7-6 and J usage is TRBJ1-5, with D maybe TRBD1 (5 bases). Sequenced here: peripheral blood mononuclear cells (PBMCs), sampled when the disease was refractory, from a patient treated with antithyroid drugs. The CDR3 DNA sequence: TGTGCCAGCAGCTTAGCGAGGGGAGGGCTAGTGAGCAATCAGCCCCAGCATTTT. Translation: CASSLARGGLVSNQPQHF.